These 21 T cell receptor beta chains were sequenced from one sample in a study of T cell responses to AZD1222 COVID-19 vaccine. The data were produced by immunoSEQ multiplex PCR, yet TCRdb's version contains in-frame clones alone and is incomplete. The table has around 120,000 clones, roughly 88% seen once. Source: peripheral blood, taken on day 0 of AZD1222 vaccination. Receptors were obtained from an adult in good health.

V gene TRBV15 combines with J gene TRBJ2-7; tentatively, D is TRBD1 (5 bases). Trimming left V 2 bases short and J 3 bases short, with 11 bases between. CDR1 is LNHNV and CDR2 is YYDKDF in the germline V gene (reference sequence). The CDR3 has 14 residues. CDR3 nucleotide sequence: TGTGCCACCAGCAGAAAAGGACAAGACTACGAGCAGTACTTC. Translation: CATSRKGQDYEQYF.

This clone was picked up a small number of times. The rearrangement links TRBV27 to TRBJ2-7; D unresolved. Trimming cost V 6 bases and J 2 bases, with 11 bases left between them. CDR1 MNHEY and CDR2 SMNVEV come from the germline V gene (reference sequence). The CDR3 is made up of 13 amino acids. CDR3 loop: CASSPNVAYEQYF. In DNA form, the CDR3 reads TGTGCCAGCAGCCCAAACGTCGCCTACGAGCAGTACTTC.

The J gene is TRBJ1-1, the V gene TRBV13; a weak D match, TRBD1 (6 bases). Germline V lookup: CDR1 PRHDT, CDR2 FYEKMQ (reference sequence). V was clipped by 2 bases and J by 7 bases, with 17 bases between them. This CDR3 is built from 15 residues. The CDR3 DNA sequence: TGTGCCAGCAGCTTAAAATATTCAGGGGATGGTGAAGCTTTCTTT. Its translation is CASSLKYSGDGEAFF.

The chain combines TRBV5-6 with TRBJ2-1; 8 nucleotides align to TRBD1. Trimming removed 0 bases from V and 8 bases from J; junction bases left unmatched: 4. This CDR3 has 14 residues. Germline values: CDR1 SGHDT, CDR2 YYEEEE. As DNA, the CDR3 is TGTGCCAGCAGCTTGGGCAGGGGGCGGGATGAGCAGTTCTTC. This gives the protein CASSLGRGRDEQFF.

J is TRBJ2-7 and V is TRBV7-6; possibly TRBD2 for D (5 bases). V was cut by 5 bases and J by 6 bases, with 20 bases left in between. The CDR3 runs 15 residues. Germline CDR1 reads SGHVS; CDR2 reads FNYEAQ. In DNA, the CDR3 is TGTGCCAGCAGCCAGCGGACGTCTGCACCACGCGAGCAGTACTTC. Translation: CASSQRTSAPREQYF.

The rearrangement joins TRBV21-1 to TRBJ2-7; the D segment call TRBD2 is taken from the table without a DNA check. TRBV21-1 is designated a pseudogene. The CDR3 consists of 16 residues. CDR3 nucleotides: TGTGCCAGCAGCGCAACTAGTTTGCGACAACCCTACGAGCAGTACTTC. Amino acids: CASSATSLRQPYEQYF.

The V gene is TRBV12-3 or TRBV12-4, the J gene TRBJ1-3; the D is unclear. V lost 5 bases and J 3 bases, leaving 8 bases between the germline ends. This CDR3 is 13 amino acids long. CDR3 bases: TGTGCCAGCAGTACCCGGAGTGGAAACACCATATATTTT. As protein: CASSTRSGNTIYF.

The V and J genes are TRBV27 and TRBJ1-1, with 12 nucleotides matching TRBD1. The length of the CDR3 is 16 residues. The V gene end was trimmed by 5 bases and the J gene end by 3 bases; junction bases not matched to a gene: 7. The germline gives CDR1 MNHEY, CDR2 SMNVEV (reference sequence). CDR3 protein: CASSVGTGGKDTEAFF. As DNA, the CDR3 is TGTGCCAGCAGTGTCGGGACAGGGGGCAAGGACACTGAAGCTTTCTTT.

This clone was detected only a few times. The V and J genes are TRBV2 and TRBJ1-2, with no clear D. Germline V gives CDR1 SNHLY, CDR2 FYNNEI. The length of the CDR3 is 15 residues. Deletions cut 1 base from V and 7 bases from J, with 16 bases between. DNA for the CDR3: TGTGCCAGCAGTGAAGGATGGCAGGCTCGTTCTGGCTACACCTTC. It specifies CASSEGWQARSGYTF.

This sequence joins TRBV11-2 and TRBJ2-1; 8 bases are a match to TRBD2. In germline, CDR1 is SGHAT, CDR2 FQNNGV. This CDR3 has 14 amino acids. The junction had 11 bases not matched to a gene; V was cut back by 4 bases and J by 12 bases. CDR3 DNA sequence: TGTGCCAGCAGCTACGGGGGGGCGGTGTCCTGGCAGTTCTTC. Its protein is CASSYGGAVSWQFF.

This clone was seen only once. V and J are TRBV5-5 and TRBJ1-5, with D possibly being TRBD1 (6 bases). Trimming shortened V by 1 base and J by 6 bases, and 8 bases separated the two germline ends. From germline, CDR1 is SGHKS and CDR2 YYEKEE (reference sequence). The CDR3 contains 13 residues. CDR3 residues: CASSLLGGQPQHF. CDR3 sequence (DNA): TGTGCCAGCAGCTTGTTAGGGGGTCAGCCCCAGCATTTT. The whole variable domain, remainder taken from reference TRBV5-5 and TRBJ1-5, is DAGVTQSPTHLIKTRGQQVTLRCSPISGHKSVSWYQQVLGQGPQFIFQYYEKEERGRGNFPDRFSARQFPNYSSELNVNALLLGDSALYLCASSLLGGQPQHFGDGTRLSIL.

The V call is TRBV6-4, the J call TRBJ2-1; 9 nucleotides align to TRBD2. In germline, CDR1 is MRHNA, CDR2 SNTAGT. V trimming: 5 bases; J trimming: 8 bases; junction bases outside the gene matches: 10. The CDR3 loop spans 15 amino acids. This chain's CDR3 is CASSSRGGGNDEQFF. The CDR3, as DNA: TGTGCCAGCAGTTCGCGCGGGGGGGGGAACGATGAGCAGTTCTTC.

This clone has a handful of counts. In DNA, the CDR3 is TGCGCCAGCAGCCCCATAGCGGGAGGAGAGCGTGAGCAGTTCTTC. This gives the protein CASSPIAGGEREQFF. The chain carries TRBV4-1 and TRBJ2-1, with TRBD2 identical over 10 bases. CDR1 and CDR2 from the germline V gene are MGHRA and YSYEKL. V gave up 4 bases and J gave up 9 bases; unmatched junction bases: 9. The CDR3 consists of 15 residues.

V usage is TRBV3-1 (or the pseudogene TRBV3-2) and J usage is TRBJ1-2; D unresolved. Germline CDR1 is LGHDT and CDR2 is YNNKEL (reference sequence). The CDR3 length is 14 residues. Trimming took 4 bases from V and 4 from J, leaving 13 bases between them. In DNA form, the CDR3 reads TGTGCCAGCAGCCGGCCATCTACTCTCTATGGCTACACCTTC. Protein product: CASSRPSTLYGYTF.

This clone was detected only a few times. The chain couples TRBV11-3 to TRBJ2-4, with no clear D. Trimming stripped 2 bases from V and 0 bases from J, with 11 bases between. This CDR3 comprises 16 residues. Germline CDR1 and CDR2: SGHNT and YENEEA. As DNA, the CDR3 is TGTGCCAGCAGCTTAAGGCCGGGTCTAGCCAAAAACATTCAGTACTTC. The encoded protein is CASSLRPGLAKNIQYF.

This chain joins TRBV5-1 and TRBJ1-6, with 9 bases identical to TRBD1. This CDR3 is built from 16 residues. V was pared by 0 bases and J by 9 bases, with 7 bases of the junction left unmatched. CDR1 and CDR2 from the germline V gene are SGHRS and YFSETQ. CDR3 in DNA: TGCGCCAGCAGCTTGGGGGGACAGGGTTTTGTTTCACCCCTCCACTTT. This encodes CASSLGGQGFVSPLHF.

The rearrangement links TRBV7-2 to TRBJ2-1; no clear D. The V gene lost 1 base and the J gene lost 9 bases, with 7 bases spanning the gap. Per the germline V gene, CDR1 is SGHTA and CDR2 is FQGNSA. CDR3 length: 12 amino acids. CDR3 in DNA: TGTGCCAGCAGCTTAGTGGCAATTGAGCAGTTCTTC. It yields the protein CASSLVAIEQFF.

The chain carries TRBV28 and TRBJ2-7, with TRBD1 identical over 7 bases. Germline values: CDR1 MDHEN, CDR2 SYDVKM. This CDR3 is 13 amino acids long. J lost 1 base, V lost 11 bases, and 8 bases had no gene match. The CDR3 loop is CAAQGSGSYEQYF. CDR3 DNA: TGTGCCGCACAGGGGTCTGGATCCTACGAGCAGTACTTC.

The chain employs TRBV4-2 and TRBJ2-7; D remains unclear. Germline CDR1 and CDR2: LGHNA and YNFKEQ. CDR3 length: 17 residues. V gave up 2 bases and J gave up 2 bases, with 19 bases separating them. The CDR3 DNA is TGTGCCAGCAGCCAATCACATAGGAATCCACCCCCCTACGAGCAGTACTTC. This translates into CASSQSHRNPPPYEQYF.

This chain links TRBV28 with TRBJ1-1; D gene ambiguous. Trimming cost V 7 bases and J 0 bases, with 12 bases left between them. The germline V gene encodes CDR1 MDHEN and CDR2 SYDVKM. This CDR3 has 14 residues. The CDR3 sequence: CASKNGVVNTEAFF. CDR3 sequence (DNA): TGTGCCAGCAAAAACGGGGTTGTGAACACTGAAGCTTTCTTT.

J is TRBJ2-7 and V is TRBV7-9; TRBD2 matches at 7 bases. V shed 7 bases and J 3 bases; nucleotides not matched to a gene: 12. The V gene's germline CDR1 is SEHNR and CDR2 FQNEAQ (reference sequence). This CDR3 comprises 15 residues. The CDR3 loop reads CASTSQGLTHYEQYF. The CDR3, as DNA: TGTGCCAGCACGTCCCAGGGACTAACACACTACGAGCAGTACTTC.